This paragraph covers one TCR beta chain sequence. Germline V gene data show CDR1 as LGHNA and CDR2 as YSLEER. Trimming pared 7 bases from V and 1 base from J, leaving 14 bases between. This CDR3 spans 16 amino acids. Everyone who took part was 18 to 89 years old, and they came from about two dozen US areas. Membership in each cohort depended on participant-reported clinical history. The sample originates from a study of blood T cell repertoires in COVID-19. In the study overall: Sites in the United States, Italy and Spain provided acute and convalescent COVID-19 samples.

In the authors' workflow: By means of reference gene primer amplification, nucleated cell counts were estimated. Repertoires were generated with immunoSEQ multiplex PCR, while TCRdb's copy carries only in-frame clones and drops some. The V and J calls and the clone size are those of that table, but D and trimming were determined from the DNA. The sample yields approximately 180,000 clones, 65% to 90% seen once. The specimen was PBMCs or T cells enriched from blood (not recorded which). The TCR sequence derives from a woman aged 55-69 years with acute COVID-19. The chain has TRBV4-3 and TRBJ1-6; D not resolved. This chain's CDR3 is CASMEQHNSYNSPLHF. The CDR3 bases are TGCGCCAGCATGGAACAGCACAATTCCTATAATTCACCCCTCCACTTT.